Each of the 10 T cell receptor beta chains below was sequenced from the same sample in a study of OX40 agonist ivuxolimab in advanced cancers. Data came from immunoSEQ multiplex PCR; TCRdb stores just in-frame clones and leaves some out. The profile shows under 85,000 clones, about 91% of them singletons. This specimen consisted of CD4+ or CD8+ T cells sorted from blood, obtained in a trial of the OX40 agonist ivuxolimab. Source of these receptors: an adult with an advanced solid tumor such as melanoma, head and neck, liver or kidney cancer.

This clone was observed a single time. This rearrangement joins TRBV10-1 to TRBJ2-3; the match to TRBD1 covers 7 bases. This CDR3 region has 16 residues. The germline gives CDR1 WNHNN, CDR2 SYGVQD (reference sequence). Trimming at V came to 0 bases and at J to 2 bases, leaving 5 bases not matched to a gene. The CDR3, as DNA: TGCGCCAGCAGTGAGTCGAGGGGACAGACCACAGATACGCAGTATTTT. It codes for CASSESRGQTTDTQYF.

The CDR3 spells CASSQTDGQGIRQPQHF. In DNA, the CDR3 is TGCGCCAGCAGCCAAACTGATGGACAGGGGATTCGTCAGCCCCAGCATTTT. This sequence joins TRBV4-1 and TRBJ1-5; 9 nucleotides agree with TRBD1. This CDR3 spans 17 amino acids. V shed 2 bases, J shed 6 bases, and the junction held 11 bases outside the gene matches. Germline V CDR1 and CDR2: MGHRA, YSYEKL.

CDR3 DNA: TGTGCTAGTGCCCTGACACTGCCCAACGTCCTGACTTTC. It codes for CASALTLPNVLTF. The chain recombines TRBV12-5 with TRBJ2-6, with D hard to call. V was clipped by 7 bases and J by 8 bases, with 12 bases between them. The germline CDR1 and CDR2 sequences are LGHNT and FRNRAP. The length of the CDR3 is 13 residues.

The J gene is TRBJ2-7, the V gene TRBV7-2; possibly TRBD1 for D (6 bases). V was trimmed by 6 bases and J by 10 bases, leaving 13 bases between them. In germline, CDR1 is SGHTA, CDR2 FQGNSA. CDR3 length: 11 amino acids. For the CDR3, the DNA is TGTGCCAGCAGTGACAGGACCAGACAGTACTTC. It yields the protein CASSDRTRQYF.

The CDR3 DNA sequence: TGTGCCAGCAGCCTAAGGGGGAACACTGAAGCTTTCTTT. It specifies CASSLRGNTEAFF. V usage is TRBV7-3 and J usage is TRBJ1-1; possibly TRBD1 for D (5 bases). CDR3 length: 13 residues. Deletions cut 5 bases from V and 1 base from J, with 8 bases between. Germline CDR1 is SGHTA and CDR2 is FQGTGA.

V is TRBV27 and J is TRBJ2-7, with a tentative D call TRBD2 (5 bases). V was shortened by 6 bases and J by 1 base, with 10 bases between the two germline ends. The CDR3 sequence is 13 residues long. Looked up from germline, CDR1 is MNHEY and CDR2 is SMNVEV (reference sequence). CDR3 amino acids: CASSFRGSYEQYF. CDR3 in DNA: TGTGCCAGCAGCTTCAGAGGGTCCTACGAGCAGTACTTC.

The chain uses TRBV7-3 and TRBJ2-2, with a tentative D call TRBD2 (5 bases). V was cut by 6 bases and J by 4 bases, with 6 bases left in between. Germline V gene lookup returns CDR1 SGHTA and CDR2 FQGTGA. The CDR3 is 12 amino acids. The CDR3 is CASRRGTGELFF. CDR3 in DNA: TGTGCCAGCAGACGGGGCACCGGGGAGCTGTTTTTT.

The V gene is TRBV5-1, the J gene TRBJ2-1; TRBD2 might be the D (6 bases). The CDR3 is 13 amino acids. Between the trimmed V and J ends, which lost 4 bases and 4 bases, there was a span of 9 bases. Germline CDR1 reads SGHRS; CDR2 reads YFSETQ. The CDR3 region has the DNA TGCGCCAGCAGCCCGGGACTGTACAATGAGCAGTTCTTC. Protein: CASSPGLYNEQFF.

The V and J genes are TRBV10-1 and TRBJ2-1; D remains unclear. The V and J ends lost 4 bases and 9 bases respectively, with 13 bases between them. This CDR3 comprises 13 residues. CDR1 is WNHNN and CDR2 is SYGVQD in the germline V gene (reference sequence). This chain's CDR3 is CASSVKATGEQFF. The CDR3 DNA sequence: TGCGCCAGCAGTGTGAAGGCCACGGGTGAGCAGTTCTTC.

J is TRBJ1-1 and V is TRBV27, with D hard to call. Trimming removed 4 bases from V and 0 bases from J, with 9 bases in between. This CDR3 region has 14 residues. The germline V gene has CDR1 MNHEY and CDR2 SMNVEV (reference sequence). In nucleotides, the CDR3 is TGTGCCAGCAGTTCCCTACAAATGAACACTGAAGCTTTCTTT. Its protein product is CASSSLQMNTEAFF.